This TCR beta chain was recorded in a study of response to subunit inactivated influenza vaccine. Study findings and constraints: Authors proposed each seasonal influenza vaccination draws in few new T cells.

The CDR3 is 16 residues long. Trimming took 5 bases from V and 1 from J, leaving 14 bases between them. From germline, CDR1 is LGHNA and CDR2 YSLEER. In TCRdb, the RT-PCR reads were re-called with MiXCR into one record per CDR3 protein. Of roughly 700,000 distinct CDR3 sequences in the sample, 14% were seen once. This clonotype was seen a handful of times. The antigen is unknown. The clonotype comes from a man in his fifties or sixties who received an inactivated influenza vaccine. The input for sequencing was PBMCs from blood, taken 14 days before vaccination. The rearrangement uses TRBV4-3 and TRBJ2-2, with TRBD1 as a possible D gene (6 bases). In nucleotides, the CDR3 is TGCGCCAGCAGCTACGGGACACCAGAGAACACCGGGGAGCTGTTTTTT. Translated: CASSYGTPENTGELFF.